What follows are 23 T cell receptor beta chains derived from one specimen sequenced in a study of T cell repertoires in cytomegalovirus infection (dated by TCRdb to about 2019). These reads were obtained on an Illumina HiSeq 1500. Through fastp at Q25 and MiXCR, TCRdb rebuilt clones from the public reads, retaining in-frame beta chains. For every CDR3 protein sequence, its rows merge into one entry that carries the most common genes and DNA. A total of roughly 250,000 distinct CDR3 sequences appear in this sample, about 12% of them only once. The top ten clones comprise approximately 1.8% of the sample. What was sequenced was PBMCs. The receptors were sampled from a human donor in good health (CMV status not recorded). Some clones in this sample may be carry-over from other donors' samples.

In its sample, this clonotype was seen a few times. V usage is TRBV7-3 and J usage is TRBJ2-3; D unresolved. Looked up from germline, CDR1 is SGHTA and CDR2 is FQGTGA. The CDR3 has 13 amino acids. Trimming took 5 bases from V and 3 from J, leaving 9 bases between them. The CDR3 DNA sequence: TGTGCCAGCAGCCAGCTCGGGACAGATACGCAGTATTTT. Amino acid sequence: CASSQLGTDTQYF.

This clonotype was recorded at least ten times. The chain has TRBV25-1 and TRBJ1-6; D ambiguous. The CDR3 covers 13 residues. Trimming took off 3 bases at V and 7 bases at J, with 7 bases between the two ends. Germline V lookup: CDR1 MGHDK, CDR2 SYGVNS. The CDR3 nucleotides are TGTGCCAGCAGTGATCGGAGAAATTCACCCCTCCACTTT. This encodes CASSDRRNSPLHF.

The chain employs TRBV10-3 and TRBJ2-7, with D maybe TRBD2 (5 bases). The ends were cut back, 3 bases at V and 2 bases at J, with 14 bases in the middle. The CDR3 has 15 amino acids. The germline gives CDR1 ENHRY, CDR2 SYGVKD. CDR3: CAISDPQRRTYEQYF. CDR3 in DNA: TGTGCCATCAGTGACCCCCAGCGGAGGACCTACGAGCAGTACTTC.

The chain couples TRBV20-1 to TRBJ1-2, with D unresolved. The CDR3 is made up of 16 amino acids. The ends were cut back, 0 bases at V and 2 bases at J, with 16 bases in the middle. Germline V lookup: CDR1 DFQATT, CDR2 SNEGSKA (reference sequence). The CDR3 DNA reads TGCAGTGCTAGAGATCGGCTTCGGACGGCGAACTATGGCTACACCTTC. This encodes CSARDRLRTANYGYTF.

About this clonotype itself: A read error is possible here, since a much larger clone lies one base away. This sequence joins TRBV28 and TRBJ1-4; the D is unclear. The CDR3 length is 12 residues. Germline V gene lookup returns CDR1 MDHEN and CDR2 SYDVKM. V lost 3 bases to trimming and J lost 7 bases, with 6 bases between them. In DNA, the CDR3 is TGTGCCAGCAGTTTGGTAGGTGAAAAACTGTTTTTT. Encoded protein: CASSLVGEKLFF.

This clonotype has a handful of counts. The genes are TRBV20-1 and TRBJ2-5, with D perhaps being TRBD1 or TRBD2 (6 bases each). V gave up 5 bases and J gave up 5 bases, with 15 bases separating them. Germline values: CDR1 DFQATT, CDR2 SNEGSKA (reference sequence). CDR3 size: 13 residues. CDR3 protein: CSAGRGGTETQYF. The CDR3 nucleotides are TGCAGTGCTGGCCGAGGGGGGACGGAGACCCAGTACTTC.

This clonotype was seen a handful of times. This chain joins TRBV20-1 and TRBJ2-3; the match to TRBD2 covers 9 bases. The trim removed 4 bases at V and 2 bases at J, leaving 10 bases unmatched. Germline loops: CDR1 DFQATT, CDR2 SNEGSKA (reference sequence). The CDR3 sequence is 16 residues long. The CDR3 DNA is TGCAGTGCTACCAGTAACAGCGGGGGGTTCACAGATACGCAGTATTTT. This codes for CSATSNSGGFTDTQYF.

This clonotype has a single count. Mismatch with germline at one junction end may stem from a read error. V usage is TRBV5-3 and J usage is TRBJ2-1; 7 nucleotides line up with TRBD1. TRBV5-3 is labeled an ORF, and its function is uncertain. The CDR3 consists of 13 residues. CDR3 sequence reads: CASPTGNNNKQFF. In nucleotides, the CDR3 is TGTGCCAGCCCGACAGGGAATAACAATAAGCAGTTCTTC.

The chain has TRBV7-8 and TRBJ2-7, with D perhaps TRBD2 (5 bases). V was clipped by 1 base and J by 2 bases, with 9 bases between them. Germline-derived CDR1 and CDR2 are SGHVS and FQNEAQ. This CDR3 comprises 14 residues. Here the CDR3 reads CASSLEREPYEQYF. The CDR3 DNA reads as TGTGCCAGCAGCTTAGAGAGGGAGCCCTACGAGCAGTACTTC.

This clonotype was seen repeatedly, ten times or more. V usage is TRBV18 and J usage is TRBJ1-5; 7 bases fit TRBD1. J gave up 3 bases and V 3 bases, and 2 bases lay outside the gene matches. Germline V gene lookup returns CDR1 KGHSH and CDR2 LQKENI. This CDR3 is 14 amino acids long. Written as DNA, the CDR3 is TGTGCCAGCTCACCGGGACAGACCAATCAGCCCCAGCATTTT. It codes for CASSPGQTNQPQHF.

This clonotype occurred many times. This chain uses TRBV7-2 with TRBJ1-2, with D hard to call. The CDR3 runs 14 residues. V lost 1 base to trimming and J lost 1 base, with 7 bases between them. Germline V gene sequence: CDR1 SGHTA, CDR2 FQGNSA. The CDR3 bases are TGTGCCAGCAGCTTAGGACGGGATAACTATGGCTACACCTTC. Protein: CASSLGRDNYGYTF.

V is TRBV20-1 and J is TRBJ2-3; D may be TRBD2 (5 bases). The CDR3 sequence is 13 residues long. Trimming stripped 6 bases from V and 2 bases from J, with 12 bases between. Germline V lookup: CDR1 DFQATT, CDR2 SNEGSKA (reference sequence). Here the CDR3 reads CSAAGPSTDTQYF. The CDR3 coding sequence is TGCAGTGCGGCGGGCCCTTCCACAGATACGCAGTATTTT.

The V call is TRBV28, the J call TRBJ2-5; D call uncertain. V was shortened by 6 bases and J by 2 bases, with 10 bases between the two germline ends. The germline V gene has CDR1 MDHEN and CDR2 SYDVKM. This CDR3 is built from 13 residues. CDR3 coding DNA: TGTGCCAGCAGCGGACCTATGCAAGAGACCCAGTACTTC. Translation: CASSGPMQETQYF.

This clonotype was counted many times. The gene calls are TRBV6-2 or TRBV6-3 and TRBJ2-1, with D unclear. Germline CDR1 MNHEY, CDR2 SVGEGT. The length of the CDR3 is 17 residues. The germline V and J ends were trimmed by 1 base and 3 bases, with 16 bases remaining between them. The CDR3 DNA reads as TGTGCCAGCAGTTACTTGGCAAAGTTGGCCGGCTACAATGAGCAGTTCTTC. This translates into CASSYLAKLAGYNEQFF.

This clonotype was counted many times. This chain's CDR3 is CASIFSGGGGNEQFF. In DNA, the CDR3 is TGTGCCAGCATATTCAGCGGGGGGGGAGGCAATGAGCAGTTCTTC. The chain recombines TRBV28 with TRBJ2-1; 10 bases match TRBD2. Trimming cost V 7 bases and J 6 bases; bases outside gene matches: 9. This CDR3 is built from 15 residues. Germline assignment: CDR1 MDHEN and CDR2 SYDVKM.

This clonotype was observed many times. The rearrangement uses TRBV12-5 and TRBJ1-6; TRBD1 aligns across 8 bases. CDR3 length: 15 amino acids. Germline V gives CDR1 LGHNT, CDR2 FRNRAP. V was clipped by 1 base and J by 7 bases; unmatched bases: 3. DNA of the CDR3: TGTGCTAGTGGTTTGGACAGGGGGGGAAATTCACCCCTCCACTTT. As protein: CASGLDRGGNSPLHF.

This clonotype occurred many times. The chain has TRBV11-1 and TRBJ2-1; 10 bases line up with TRBD1. J lost 9 bases, V lost 0 bases, and 8 bases had no gene match. CDR3 length: 16 amino acids. Germline-derived CDR1 and CDR2 are SGHAT and FQDESV (reference sequence). Here the CDR3 reads CASSLARDRGRIEQFF. The CDR3 bases are TGTGCCAGCAGCTTAGCGAGAGACAGGGGGCGAATTGAGCAGTTCTTC. The variable domain in full, completed from reference TRBV11-1 and TRBJ2-1, reads EAEVAQSPRYKITEKSQAVAFWCDPISGHATLYWYRQILGQGPELLVQFQDESVVDDSQLPKDRFSAERLKGVDSTLKIQPAELGDSAMYLCASSLARDRGRIEQFFGPGTRLTVL.

The genes are TRBV7-3 and TRBJ2-2; TRBD1 might be the D (5 bases). Germline CDR1 and CDR2: SGHTA and FQGTGA. CDR3 size: 14 residues. The V and J ends lost 11 bases and 2 bases respectively, with 15 bases between them. The CDR3 protein is CASQGQGNTGELFF. The CDR3 nucleotides read TGTGCCTCCCAGGGCCAGGGTAACACCGGGGAGCTGTTTTTT.

This clonotype occurred a few times. This chain links TRBV5-1 with TRBJ1-2, with 8 bases that match TRBD1. Germline CDR1 and CDR2: SGHRS and YFSETQ. This CDR3 spans 15 amino acids. V was pared by 4 bases and J by 4 bases, with 9 bases of the junction left unmatched. CDR3 in amino acids: CASSLGQGLIYGYTF. Here the CDR3 DNA reads TGCGCCAGCAGCCTAGGACAGGGTCTTATCTATGGCTACACCTTC.

This clonotype was counted at least ten times. This rearrangement joins TRBV7-2 to TRBJ2-3; 11 nucleotides match TRBD2. The CDR3 contains 16 residues. Germline loops: CDR1 SGHTA, CDR2 FQGNSA. Trimming took 5 bases from V and 1 from J; bases not matched to a gene: 5. CDR3 bases: TGTGCCAGCAGCCCAGAACTAGCGGGGGGCACAGATACGCAGTATTTT. Its translation: CASSPELAGGTDTQYF.

This clonotype was counted at least ten times. The chain joins TRBV7-9 to TRBJ1-2; D possibly corresponds to TRBD1 (6 bases). CDR1 is SEHNR and CDR2 is FQNEAQ in the germline V gene (reference sequence). The CDR3 has 13 residues. V was cut by 3 bases and J by 5 bases, with 10 bases left in between. This CDR3 is CASSLDQGYGYTF. CDR3 bases: TGTGCCAGCAGCTTGGACCAGGGGTATGGCTACACCTTC.

This clonotype was found many times. The chain uses TRBV7-2 and TRBJ2-2; D not resolved. Germline assignment: CDR1 SGHTA and CDR2 FQGNSA. This CDR3 has 14 amino acids. V lost 3 bases and J 3 bases, leaving 8 bases between the germline ends. The DNA of the CDR3 is TGTGCCAGCAGCTTCGGGTCGGACACCGGGGAGCTGTTTTTT. It encodes CASSFGSDTGELFF.

The gene calls are TRBV6-2 or TRBV6-3 and TRBJ2-5; D is perhaps TRBD1 (6 bases). This CDR3 is 17 amino acids long. Germline lookup yields CDR1 MNHEY and CDR2 SVGEGT. With 5 bases removed from V and 2 bases from J, the gap between germline ends came to 21 bases. The CDR3 loop is CASSRFPGRGQQETQYF. In DNA form, the CDR3 reads TGTGCCAGCAGTCGGTTTCCGGGACGAGGACAGCAAGAGACCCAGTACTTC.